These 25 T cell receptor beta chains were sequenced from one sample in a study of vaccination effects on CD4 cells after COVID-19 (dated 2022 in TCRdb). Antigen specificity for these receptors is unknown. To identify antigen-specific CD4+ T cell clonotypes by their expansion, the ViraFEST assay first stimulated PBMC with viral peptide pools and then applied TCR sequencing. After around eleven days of culture, CD4+ T cells were isolated with the EasySep CD4+ T cell isolation kit. Convalescent patients had PCR-confirmed SARS-CoV-2 infection between March and December 2020, before Alpha, Beta and Delta variants emerged in the United States. Library construction relied on the immunoSEQ multiplex PCR assay. Imported from immuneACCESS, the table was reduced by TCRdb to in-frame sequences with V and J called. These copies leave out some clones; in studies compared against another copy, an unresolved V gene accounts for under half, and the cause of the remainder is not known. Counted in this sample were roughly 45,000 clones; under 80% of them appeared once. The top ten clones comprise more than 30% of the sample.

This sample comprised CD4+ T cells from PBMCs cultured with a peptide pool, obtained before COVID-19 vaccination. All receptors derive from a human donor who had a prior SARS-CoV-2 infection.

This clone was counted between two and nine times. The rearrangement uses TRBV4-2 and TRBJ1-4, with a weak D call TRBD1 (5 bases). V shed 4 bases and J shed 0 bases, with 12 bases lying between them. Germline V gene data show CDR1 as LGHNA and CDR2 as YNFKEQ. This CDR3 region has 16 residues. CDR3 protein: CASSPPGRTTNEKLFF. The CDR3 DNA reads TGTGCCAGCAGCCCTCCGGGACGAACAACTAATGAAAAACTGTTTTTT.

The genes are TRBV24-1 and TRBJ2-1; 11 bases fit TRBD2. CDR3 size: 17 residues. Germline V gene data show CDR1 as KGHDR and CDR2 as SFDVKD. The V segment lost 4 bases and the J segment 2 bases; nucleotides outside the gene matches: 6. As DNA, the CDR3 is TGTGCCACCAGTGACATGACTAGCGGGACCCCCTACAATGAGCAGTTCTTC. It encodes CATSDMTSGTPYNEQFF.

The chain links TRBV4-1 to TRBJ1-4; D is ambiguous. Trimming shortened V by 2 bases and J by 14 bases, and 24 bases separated the two germline ends. Germline CDR1 is MGHRA and CDR2 is YSYEKL. The CDR3 is 16 amino acids. The CDR3 loop reads CASSQRTEIIPRPLFF. In DNA, the CDR3 is TGCGCCAGCAGCCAAAGGACTGAAATAATTCCCAGGCCCCTGTTTTTT.

J is TRBJ1-4 and V is TRBV9, with 7 positions matching TRBD1. The trim removed 0 bases at V and 8 bases at J, leaving 10 bases unmatched. The CDR3 runs to 16 residues. Germline CDR1 is SGDLS and CDR2 is YYNGEE. CDR3 DNA: TGTGCCAGCAGCGTAGGTAGACAGGGTTATGGAGAAAAACTGTTTTTT. Amino acid sequence: CASSVGRQGYGEKLFF. The variable domain in full, completed from reference TRBV9 and TRBJ1-4, reads DSGVTQTPKHLITATGQRVTLRCSPRSGDLSVYWYQQSLDQGLQFLIQYYNGEERAKGNILERFSAQQFPDLHSELNLSSLELGDSALYFCASSVGRQGYGEKLFFGSGTQLSVL.

The J gene is TRBJ1-2, the V gene TRBV23-1; 9 nucleotides align to TRBD1. TRBV23-1 is an ORF for which the function is uncertain. Trimming removed 0 bases from V and 9 bases from J; junction bases left unmatched: 8. This CDR3 has 15 amino acids. This chain's CDR3 is CASSQSVNRGRSYTF. The CDR3 DNA sequence: TGCGCCAGCAGTCAATCGGTTAACAGGGGGCGAAGCTACACCTTC.

The chain recombines TRBV18 with TRBJ2-1; D is undetermined. The CDR3 covers 15 residues. CDR1 and CDR2 from the germline V gene are KGHSH and LQKENI. V lost 1 base to trimming and J lost 6 bases, with 13 bases between them. The CDR3 spells CASSPLSSPRNEQFF. In nucleotides, the CDR3 is TGTGCCAGCTCACCACTTTCCTCCCCTCGCAATGAGCAGTTCTTC.

The rearrangement uses TRBV21-1 and TRBJ1-6; the D segment call TRBD1 is taken from the table without a DNA check. TRBV21-1 is termed a pseudogene. The CDR3 sequence is 17 residues long. CDR3 DNA sequence: TGTGCCAGCAGCGCACGCACCACAGGGTTAGTCGGTTCACCCCTCCACTTT. It yields the protein CASSARTTGLVGSPLHF.

The rearrangement links TRBV4-2 to TRBJ1-5; 8 bases line up with TRBD1. The CDR3 extends over 14 amino acids. The germline CDR1 and CDR2 sequences are LGHNA and YNFKEQ. V was clipped by 3 bases and J by 7 bases; unmatched bases: 5. The CDR3 here is CASSHKQGGQPQHF. CDR3 nucleotide sequence: TGTGCCAGCAGCCACAAACAGGGGGGCCAGCCCCAGCATTTT.

The chain recombines TRBV9 with TRBJ2-1; D possibly corresponds to TRBD1 (5 bases). V was pared by 0 bases and J by 1 base, with 11 bases between. The germline gives CDR1 SGDLS, CDR2 YYNGEE. This CDR3 spans 16 amino acids. The CDR3, as DNA: TGTGCCAGCAGCGTAGAAGGGGCTTTATCCTACAATGAGCAGTTCTTC. It translates to CASSVEGALSYNEQFF.

The chain carries TRBV19 and TRBJ2-7; D call uncertain. CDR1 is LNHDA and CDR2 is SQIVND in the germline V gene (reference sequence). V lost 4 bases and J 5 bases, leaving 12 bases between the germline ends. The CDR3 runs 13 residues. In DNA form, the CDR3 reads TGTGCCAGTAGTAGGCAGGTCAGCAACGAGCAGTACTTC. Translating it yields CASSRQVSNEQYF.

There are a few counts of this clone. This chain joins TRBV7-3 and TRBJ2-2; D uncertain. The CDR3 length is 15 residues. V shed 2 bases and J shed 0 bases, with 7 bases lying between them. Germline CDR1 reads SGHTA; CDR2 reads FQGTGA. The chain's CDR3 is CASSLDVANTGELFF. Written as DNA, the CDR3 is TGTGCCAGCAGCTTAGACGTTGCGAACACCGGGGAGCTGTTTTTT.

This clone came up once. V is TRBV19 and J is TRBJ1-4; D gene ambiguous. Germline CDR1 and CDR2: LNHDA and SQIVND (reference sequence). This CDR3 is 16 amino acids long. Deletions cut 3 bases from V and 3 bases from J, with 14 bases between. The CDR3 loop is CASSILVGKSNEKLFF. The CDR3 nucleotides are TGTGCCAGTAGTATCCTCGTGGGGAAATCTAATGAAAAACTGTTTTTT.

The chain joins TRBV13 to TRBJ2-3; the D gene is possibly TRBD2 (5 bases). The germline CDR1 and CDR2 sequences are PRHDT and FYEKMQ (reference sequence). The CDR3 sequence is 14 residues long. Trimming stripped 3 bases from V and 6 bases from J, with 13 bases between. The CDR3, as DNA: TGTGCCAGCAGCTTGTCGGGATCGGTGGATACGCAGTATTTT. The encoded protein is CASSLSGSVDTQYF.

V gene TRBV6-1 combines with J gene TRBJ2-1; TRBD2 aligns across 11 bases. This CDR3 is 16 amino acids long. V lost 4 bases and J lost 2; bases outside the gene matches: 4. CDR1 is MNHNS, CDR2 SASEGT, per germline. CDR3 in amino acids: CASSGRTSGPYNEQFF. The CDR3 DNA reads as TGTGCCAGCAGTGGACGGACTAGCGGGCCCTACAATGAGCAGTTCTTC.

This chain joins TRBV10-3 and TRBJ1-1; no definite D call. Trimming removed 3 bases at V and 1 base at J, with 15 bases between. The germline CDR1 and CDR2 sequences are ENHRY and SYGVKD. The CDR3 totals 16 residues. CDR3 nucleotide sequence: TGTGCCATCAGTGACAGACCCACTACTAAGAACACTGAAGCTTTCTTT. Translated, it gives CAISDRPTTKNTEAFF.

V is TRBV7-9 and J is TRBJ1-1; 11 nucleotides match TRBD1. V shed 1 base and J 9 bases; nucleotides not matched to a gene: 7. CDR3 size: 15 residues. Germline CDR1 is SEHNR and CDR2 is FQNEAQ (reference sequence). The CDR3 is CASSLGGQGALQAFF. As DNA, the CDR3 is TGTGCCAGCAGCTTAGGCGGACAGGGGGCTCTACAAGCTTTCTTT.

The chain joins TRBV6-5 to TRBJ1-2, with 7 bases lining up with TRBD1. V trimming: 4 bases; J trimming: 4 bases; junction bases outside the gene matches: 9. The CDR3 covers 15 residues. Germline CDR1 reads MNHEY; CDR2 reads SVGAGI. This CDR3 is CASSSPDRARYGYTF. DNA of the CDR3: TGTGCCAGCAGTTCCCCAGACAGGGCACGCTATGGCTACACCTTC.

The chain recombines TRBV6-5 with TRBJ1-2; TRBD1 is a possible D gene (5 bases). Germline-derived CDR1 and CDR2 are MNHEY and SVGAGI. This CDR3 is built from 14 residues. Trimming removed 5 bases from V and 0 bases from J, with 10 bases in between. The CDR3 loop is CASSPQTANYGYTF. CDR3 DNA: TGTGCCAGCAGTCCCCAGACAGCTAACTATGGCTACACCTTC.

The chain carries TRBV11-2 and TRBJ1-3; no clear D. Between the trimmed V and J ends, which lost 0 bases and 0 bases, there was a span of 12 bases. Per germline, CDR1 SGHAT and CDR2 FQNNGV. The CDR3 extends over 17 amino acids. CDR3 region: CASSLENGAYSGNTIYF. The CDR3 bases are TGTGCCAGCAGCTTAGAGAACGGAGCGTACTCTGGAAACACCATATATTTT. Variable domain in full (rest from reference TRBV11-2 and TRBJ1-3): EAGVAQSPRYKIIEKRQSVAFWCNPISGHATLYWYQQILGQGPKLLIQFQNNGVVDDSQLPKDRFSAERLKGVDSTLKIQPAKLEDSAVYLCASSLENGAYSGNTIYFGEGSWLTVV.

The CDR3 DNA sequence: TGTGCCAGCAGCTTCGGACTAGCAGCTAGCACAGATACGCAGTATTTT. It yields the protein CASSFGLAASTDTQYF. The chain couples TRBV7-3 to TRBJ2-3, with 8 bases lining up with TRBD2. Germline V CDR1 and CDR2: SGHTA, FQGTGA. J gave up 0 bases and V 3 bases, and 5 bases lay outside the gene matches. There are 16 residues in the CDR3.

In its sample, this clone was seen once. The chain combines TRBV2 with TRBJ2-1; 7 nucleotides line up with TRBD2. The CDR3 totals 16 residues. From germline, CDR1 is SNHLY and CDR2 FYNNEI. The trim removed 6 bases at V and 0 bases at J, leaving 8 bases unmatched. The CDR3 sequence: CASRGLRGRSYNEQFF. CDR3 nucleotides: TGTGCCAGCAGGGGACTACGGGGTCGCTCCTACAATGAGCAGTTCTTC.

The gene calls are TRBV9 and TRBJ2-1; D is tentatively TRBD1 or TRBD2 (5 bases each). Germline CDR1 and CDR2: SGDLS and YYNGEE. The ends were cut back, 7 bases at V and 1 base at J, with 6 bases in the middle. The CDR3 has 12 amino acids. The CDR3 DNA follows: TGTGCCAGCGGGGGTTCCTACAATGAGCAGTTCTTC. Translation: CASGGSYNEQFF. Filled out from reference TRBV9 and TRBJ2-1, the complete variable domain reads DSGVTQTPKHLITATGQRVTLRCSPRSGDLSVYWYQQSLDQGLQFLIQYYNGEERAKGNILERFSAQQFPDLHSELNLSSLELGDSALYFCASGGSYNEQFFGPGTRLTVL.

This chain uses TRBV19 with TRBJ1-1, with TRBD1 identical over 7 bases. V shed 5 bases, J shed 6 bases, and the junction held 6 bases outside the gene matches. Germline assignment: CDR1 LNHDA and CDR2 SQIVND (reference sequence). The CDR3 has 13 residues. CDR3 sequence reads: CASSSRQGPEAFF. CDR3 coding DNA: TGTGCCAGTAGTTCCCGACAGGGACCTGAAGCTTTCTTT.

The chain joins TRBV13 to TRBJ2-5; D is unresolved. V lost 0 bases and J 7 bases, leaving 3 bases between the germline ends. The germline V gene encodes CDR1 PRHDT and CDR2 FYEKMQ (reference sequence). CDR3 size: 11 residues. This CDR3 is CASSLGGTQYF. The CDR3 nucleotides are TGTGCCAGCAGCTTAGGGGGGACCCAGTACTTC.

The V call is TRBV4-1, the J call TRBJ2-5; D is undetermined. Germline loops: CDR1 MGHRA, CDR2 YSYEKL. The CDR3 is 14 residues long. The V and J ends lost 4 bases and 3 bases respectively, with 12 bases between them. CDR3: CASSPKIREETQYF. The CDR3 DNA sequence: TGCGCCAGCAGCCCCAAGATAAGGGAAGAGACCCAGTACTTC.